This T cell receptor beta chain was identified in a study of cytomegalovirus exposure and HLA in healthy donors. To note about this clone: Its antigen is undetermined.

General study points: Associated with cytomegalovirus, according to the listing, were fewer than 200 TCR beta chains. Most observed TCR sequences were rare, whereas some public TCRs were detected in many donors.

Sequencing used immunoSEQ multiplex PCR; TCRdb keeps in-frame clones, though not all of them. The repertoire holds a few hundred thousand clones, 90% seen once, with 0.35% to 0.4% in the top ten. The CDR3 is 13 residues long. V lost 7 bases and J lost 3, with 15 bases in between. Per the germline V gene, CDR1 is SQVTM and CDR2 is ANQGSEA. The clonotype comes from a woman between 18 and 30 years old in good health and CMV-seronegative. The sequenced sample was PBMCs. The chain is built from TRBV29-1 and TRBJ1-1, with D tentatively TRBD1 (6 bases). The CDR3 here is CSAFVGGHTEAFF. The CDR3 nucleotides are TGCAGCGCTTTCGTCGGGGGGCACACTGAAGCTTTCTTT.